These 16 T cell receptor beta chains share one sample of origin, sequenced in a study of blood T cells in healthy people across ages (dated by TCRdb to between 2014 and 2017). The protocol used for the library was 5' RACE. These reads were obtained on an Illumina HiSeq 2500. The second PCR ran for roughly 7 to 12 cycles and used a J-beta primer mix along with a sample-barcoded 5' primer. TCRdb trimmed public reads at Q25 via fastp, called clones via MiXCR and kept in-frame beta chains. Each entry is one CDR3 protein sequence, shown with its most common DNA and genes. In all, the sample holds about 540,000 distinct CDR3 sequences, and nearly 25% of those were seen once. The top ten constitute 8.7% of the sample. The same sample was also used in a study of T cells of mothers and their children.

Sequencing was carried out using blood. The source of these receptors is a boy aged 5-17 years in good health.

The rearrangement joins TRBV6-2 or TRBV6-3 to TRBJ1-6; TRBD1 might be the D (5 bases). This CDR3 has 12 residues. The germline V gene encodes CDR1 MNHEY and CDR2 SVGEGT. The V and J ends lost 6 bases and 8 bases respectively, with 8 bases between them. CDR3 nucleotide sequence: TGTGCCAGCAGGCCGGGGGATTCACCCCTCCACTTT. Encoded protein: CASRPGDSPLHF.

This clonotype was found a few times. This chain uses TRBV20-1 with TRBJ1-5, with D perhaps TRBD1 (6 bases). Trimming pared 3 bases from V and 2 bases from J, leaving 11 bases between. There are 14 residues in the CDR3. Germline assignment: CDR1 DFQATT and CDR2 SNEGSKA (reference sequence). The CDR3 protein is CSARAGVGNQPQHF. The CDR3 nucleotides read TGCAGTGCTAGGGCAGGGGTAGGCAATCAGCCCCAGCATTTT.

There are a few counts of this clonotype. The chain has TRBV28 and TRBJ1-2; maybe TRBD1 (5 bases). Looked up from germline, CDR1 is MDHEN and CDR2 is SYDVKM. V dropped 6 bases and J dropped 0 bases, with 11 bases sitting between them. CDR3 length: 14 amino acids. The CDR3, as DNA: TGTGCCAGCAGCCCCCGGGGGGCTAACTATGGCTACACCTTC. It translates to CASSPRGANYGYTF.

The rearrangement joins TRBV29-1 to TRBJ2-2; no firm D call. Trimming stripped 0 bases from V and 6 bases from J, with 8 bases between. Germline V CDR1 and CDR2: SQVTM, ANQGSEA. The CDR3 is 13 amino acids. CDR3 sequence reads: CSVEDPLPGELFF. In DNA form, the CDR3 reads TGCAGCGTTGAAGATCCGCTTCCCGGGGAGCTGTTTTTT.

This clonotype was picked up a small number of times. The genes are TRBV7-2 and TRBJ2-5; D not resolved. The J call may be wrong; the DNA end is better matched by TRBJ2-7. CDR1 is SGHTA, CDR2 FQGNSA, per germline. This CDR3 spans 14 amino acids. CDR3 sequence: CASSRGVGKYEQYF. CDR3 bases: TGTGCCAGCAGCCGAGGAGTGGGGAAATACGAGCAGTACTTC.

A note on this clonotype: Germline is not matched at one junction end, which may reflect a read error. The rearrangement uses TRBV7-9 and TRBJ2-4; D gene ambiguous. The germline CDR1 and CDR2 sequences are SEHNR and FQNEAQ (reference sequence). The CDR3 has 16 amino acids. CDR3 in amino acids: CAGSSGPWETKNIQYF. The CDR3 region has the DNA TGTGCCGGCAGTTCTGGACCCTGGGAAACCAAAAACATTCAGTACTTC.

The chain employs TRBV20-1 and TRBJ2-3; no clear D gene. Trimming took 6 bases from V and 0 from J, leaving 19 bases between them. CDR3 size: 16 residues. CDR1 is DFQATT, CDR2 SNEGSKA, per germline (reference sequence). The CDR3 DNA is TGCAGTGCGGAGAGGCGCTTTGCCTCTAGCACAGATACGCAGTATTTT. Its protein is CSAERRFASSTDTQYF.

This clonotype was seen a handful of times. V and J are TRBV20-1 and TRBJ2-4, with D possibly being TRBD1 (6 bases). Germline values: CDR1 DFQATT, CDR2 SNEGSKA (reference sequence). The CDR3 is 14 residues long. V lost 3 bases, J lost 2 bases, and 11 bases lay in between. In DNA, the CDR3 is TGCAGTGCTAGGACAGGAGGTTCCAAAAACATTCAGTACTTC. Translated, it gives CSARTGGSKNIQYF.

This clonotype was seen more than once but under ten times. This sequence joins TRBV6-5 and TRBJ2-1; TRBD2 agrees at 14 bases. This CDR3 contains 16 residues. Trimming cost V 7 bases and J 10 bases; bases outside gene matches: 12. CDR1 MNHEY and CDR2 SVGAGI come from the germline V gene. Written as DNA, the CDR3 is TGTGCCAGCACAACTACCGGGACTAGCGGGAGATTGGAGCAGTTCTTC. Its protein product is CASTTTGTSGRLEQFF.

This rearrangement joins TRBV11-2 to TRBJ2-1; TRBD2 matches at 9 bases. This CDR3 region has 14 residues. The V gene's germline CDR1 is SGHAT and CDR2 FQNNGV. The junction had 7 bases not matched to a gene; V was cut back by 1 base and J by 12 bases. As DNA, the CDR3 is TGTGCCAGCAGCTTAGGTCGTAGCGGGAGAAGGCAGTTCTTC. Amino acids: CASSLGRSGRRQFF.

This clonotype was detected many times. The chain is built from TRBV24-1 and TRBJ1-2; TRBD1 agrees at 9 bases. Germline V gives CDR1 KGHDR, CDR2 SFDVKD. This CDR3 is built from 14 residues. The V segment lost 7 bases and the J segment 4 bases; nucleotides outside the gene matches: 6. The CDR3 sequence is CATSPRQGGYGYTF. Written as DNA, the CDR3 is TGTGCCACCAGCCCCCGACAGGGGGGCTATGGCTACACCTTC.

The CDR3 is CASSLGSRETQYF. As DNA, the CDR3 is TGCGCCAGCAGCTTGGGGTCGCGTGAGACCCAGTACTTC. The V call is TRBV5-1, the J call TRBJ2-5; D is uncertain. From germline, CDR1 is SGHRS and CDR2 YFSETQ. Trimming removed 0 bases from V and 5 bases from J, with 8 bases in between. This CDR3 contains 13 residues. Based on the CDR3 plus reference TRBV5-1 and TRBJ2-5, the full variable domain is KAGVTQTPRYLIKTRGQQVTLSCSPISGHRSVSWYQQTPGQGLQFLFEYFSETQRNKGNFPGRFSGRQFSNSRSEMNVSTLELGDSALYLCASSLGSRETQYFGPGTRLLVL.

Only a few counts were recorded for this clonotype. This sequence joins TRBV20-1 and TRBJ1-2; tentatively, D is TRBD1 (5 bases). Germline V gene data show CDR1 as DFQATT and CDR2 as SNEGSKA (reference sequence). The CDR3 has 14 residues. The ends were cut back, 6 bases at V and 2 bases at J, with 16 bases in the middle. The CDR3 DNA is TGCAGTGCCGGGGACCCTTGGGGGAACTATGGCTACACCTTC. Translating it yields CSAGDPWGNYGYTF.

This clonotype was detected a few times. One end of the junction is discordant with germline, which a read error may explain. This chain connects TRBV7-9 to TRBJ1-1, with 7 bases lining up with TRBD1. Germline V gene sequence: CDR1 SEHNR, CDR2 FQNEAQ (reference sequence). The CDR3 loop spans 15 amino acids. The CDR3 bases are TGTGCCAGCAGCTTCCTGACAGGGAGGGCCACTGAAGCCTTCTTT. Amino acids: CASSFLTGRATEAFF.

Concerning this clonotype: The junction differs from germline at one of its ends, possibly a read error. In DNA form, the CDR3 reads TGTGCCAGCAGGGAAGCGGGGGAGACCTACGAGCAGTACTTC. Encoded protein: CASREAGETYEQYF. This chain links TRBV6-1 with TRBJ2-7; 8 nucleotides match TRBD2. This CDR3 spans 14 amino acids. The germline V gene has CDR1 MNHNS and CDR2 SASEGT.

This rearrangement joins TRBV7-2 to TRBJ1-4; D possibly corresponds to TRBD1 (6 bases). The CDR3 totals 16 residues. Per germline, CDR1 SGHTA and CDR2 FQGNSA. Trimming pared 3 bases from V and 7 bases from J, leaving 18 bases between. The CDR3 nucleotides read TGTGCCAGCAGCTTTACAGGGAATAGGGGAGGTGAAAAACTGTTTTTT. Protein: CASSFTGNRGGEKLFF.